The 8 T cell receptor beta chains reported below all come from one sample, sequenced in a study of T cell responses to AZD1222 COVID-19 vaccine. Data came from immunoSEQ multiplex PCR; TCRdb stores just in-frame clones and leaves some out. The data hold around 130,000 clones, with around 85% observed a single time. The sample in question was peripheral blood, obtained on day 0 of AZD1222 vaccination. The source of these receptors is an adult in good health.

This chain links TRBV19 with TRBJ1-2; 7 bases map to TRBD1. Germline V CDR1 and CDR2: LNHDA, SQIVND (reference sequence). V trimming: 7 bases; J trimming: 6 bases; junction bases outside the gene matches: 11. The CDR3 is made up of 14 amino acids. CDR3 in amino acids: CASTSDRDSDGYTF. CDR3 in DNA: TGTGCCAGTACCTCAGACAGGGACTCTGATGGCTACACCTTC.

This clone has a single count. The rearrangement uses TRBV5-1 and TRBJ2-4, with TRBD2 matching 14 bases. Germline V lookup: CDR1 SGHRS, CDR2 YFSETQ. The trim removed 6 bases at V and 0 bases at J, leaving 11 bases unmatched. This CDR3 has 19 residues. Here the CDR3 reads CASTPTGTSGSGAKNIQYF. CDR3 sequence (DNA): TGCGCCAGCACCCCGACCGGGACTAGCGGGAGCGGAGCCAAAAACATTCAGTACTTC.

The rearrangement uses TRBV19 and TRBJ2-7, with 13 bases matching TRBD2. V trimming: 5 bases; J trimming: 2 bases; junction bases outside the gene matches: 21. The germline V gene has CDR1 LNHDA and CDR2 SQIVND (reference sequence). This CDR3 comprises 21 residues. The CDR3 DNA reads TGTGCCAGTAGTTCAAGGAGGACTAGCGGGAGTTTCCCGGGCCTGACCTACGAGCAGTACTTC. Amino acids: CASSSRRTSGSFPGLTYEQYF.

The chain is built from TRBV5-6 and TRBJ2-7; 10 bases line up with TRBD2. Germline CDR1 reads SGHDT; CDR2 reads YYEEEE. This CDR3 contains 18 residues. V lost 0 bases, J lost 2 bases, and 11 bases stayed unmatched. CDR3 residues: CASSLVVASGRNTYEQYF. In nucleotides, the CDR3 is TGTGCCAGCAGCTTGGTCGTGGCTAGCGGGAGAAACACCTACGAGCAGTACTTC.

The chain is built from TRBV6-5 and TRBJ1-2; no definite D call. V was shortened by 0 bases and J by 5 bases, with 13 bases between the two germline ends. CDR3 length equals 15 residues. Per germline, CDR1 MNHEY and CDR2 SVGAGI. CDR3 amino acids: CASSYSVPKTYGYTF. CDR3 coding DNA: TGTGCCAGCAGTTACTCGGTACCAAAGACATATGGCTACACCTTC.

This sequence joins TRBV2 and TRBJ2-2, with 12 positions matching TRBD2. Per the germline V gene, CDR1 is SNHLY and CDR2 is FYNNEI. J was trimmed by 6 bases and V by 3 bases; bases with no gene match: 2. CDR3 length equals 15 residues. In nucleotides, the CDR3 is TGTGCCAGCAGTGATAGACTAGCGGGAGCCGGGGAGCTGTTTTTT. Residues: CASSDRLAGAGELFF.

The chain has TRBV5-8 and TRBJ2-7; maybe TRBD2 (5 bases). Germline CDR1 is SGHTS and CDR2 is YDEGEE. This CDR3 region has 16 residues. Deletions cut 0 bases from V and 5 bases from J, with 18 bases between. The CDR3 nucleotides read TGTGCCAGCAGCTTGGCCATTAAGATCAGCGGAGACGAGCAGTACTTC. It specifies CASSLAIKISGDEQYF.

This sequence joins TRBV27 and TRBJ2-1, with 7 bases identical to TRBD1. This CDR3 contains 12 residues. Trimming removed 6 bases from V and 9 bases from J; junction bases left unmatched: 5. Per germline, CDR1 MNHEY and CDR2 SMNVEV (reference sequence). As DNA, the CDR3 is TGTGCCAGCAGAGATTACAGGGGTGAGCAGTTCTTC. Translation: CASRDYRGEQFF.